One sample yielded the 21 T cell receptor beta chains listed below, sequenced in a study of T-cell memory formation after mild COVID-19. TCRdb reanalysed the 5' RACE reads using MiXCR and keeps one entry per CDR3 protein. The data contain 350,000 to 400,000 distinct CDR3 sequences, approximately 14% of them singletons. Sequencing input: PBMCs or a T cell subset sorted from them (not recorded which). These receptors all come from a man aged 18 to 29 who had mild COVID-19 (a few samples of this study predate the infection). Cell type and time point are not known.

The V and J genes are TRBV7-2 and TRBJ1-5; no reliable D call. The CDR3 spans 14 residues. V lost 4 bases to trimming and J lost 0 bases, with 7 bases between them. Germline V gene data show CDR1 as SGHTA and CDR2 as FQGNSA. This CDR3 is CASSYGYSNQPQHF. In nucleotides, the CDR3 is TGTGCCAGCAGCTACGGTTATAGCAATCAGCCCCAGCATTTT.

The sample holds a few counts of this clonotype. The rearrangement joins TRBV7-2 to TRBJ1-3, with D uncertain. Germline V gives CDR1 SGHTA, CDR2 FQGNSA. CDR3 length equals 13 residues. Trimming pared 2 bases from V and 4 bases from J, leaving 6 bases between. CDR3 in DNA: TGTGCCAGCAGCTTATTAGCCGGAAACACCATATATTTT. Translating it yields CASSLLAGNTIYF. The full variable domain, in which reference TRBV7-2 and TRBJ1-3 provide the parts outside the CDR3, is GAGVSQSPSNKVTEKGKDVELRCDPISGHTALYWYRQSLGQGLEFLIYFQGNSAPDKSGLPSDRFSAERTGGSVSTLTIQRTQQEDSAVYLCASSLLAGNTIYFGEGSWLTVV.

There are a few counts of this clonotype. This chain joins TRBV18 and TRBJ2-1; D gene uncertain. V was shortened by 0 bases and J by 12 bases, with 12 bases between the two germline ends. Germline V CDR1 and CDR2: KGHSH, LQKENI. This CDR3 comprises 13 residues. This CDR3 reads CASSPPYLGGQFF. In DNA form, the CDR3 reads TGTGCCAGCTCACCACCGTACCTAGGCGGGCAGTTCTTC.

In its sample, this clonotype was seen a few times. The chain uses TRBV6-1 and TRBJ2-5, with 9 bases identical to TRBD1. Unmatched junction bases numbered 7, after V lost 5 bases and J lost 3 bases. Germline V gene data show CDR1 as MNHNS and CDR2 as SASEGT. The CDR3 contains 15 residues. CDR3 residues: CASSSPGQGKETQYF. CDR3 sequence (DNA): TGTGCCAGCAGTTCTCCGGGACAGGGTAAAGAGACCCAGTACTTC.

The chain links TRBV7-2 to TRBJ1-5, with 8 positions matching TRBD1. After removal of 4 bases from V and 7 bases from J, the junction contained 9 bases not matched to a gene. The length of the CDR3 is 15 residues. The germline V gene has CDR1 SGHTA and CDR2 FQGNSA. CDR3 sequence: CASSSETGDWQPQHF. CDR3 nucleotides: TGTGCCAGCAGCTCCGAGACAGGGGATTGGCAGCCCCAGCATTTT. Using reference TRBV7-2 and TRBJ1-5 for the parts outside the CDR3, the full variable domain is GAGVSQSPSNKVTEKGKDVELRCDPISGHTALYWYRQSLGQGLEFLIYFQGNSAPDKSGLPSDRFSAERTGGSVSTLTIQRTQQEDSAVYLCASSSETGDWQPQHFGDGTRLSIL.

The genes are TRBV4-3 and TRBJ2-7, with 9 bases aligning to TRBD2. Trimming at V came to 0 bases and at J to 0 bases, leaving 6 bases not matched to a gene. This CDR3 has 17 amino acids. Germline-derived CDR1 and CDR2 are LGHNA and YSLEER. The CDR3 loop is CASSQDERGASSYEQYF. DNA of the CDR3: TGCGCCAGCAGCCAAGACGAGCGGGGGGCGAGCTCCTACGAGCAGTACTTC.

This sequence joins TRBV7-9 and TRBJ2-7, with 10 bases matching TRBD1. Per germline, CDR1 SEHNR and CDR2 FQNEAQ (reference sequence). This CDR3 is built from 16 residues. The V and J ends lost 3 bases and 3 bases, in that order; junction bases with no gene match: 8. The chain's CDR3 is CASSLLRDRGIYEQYF. The CDR3 region has the DNA TGTGCCAGCAGCTTGTTAAGGGACAGGGGAATCTACGAGCAGTACTTC.

This clonotype has just a few counts. The genes are TRBV3-1 and TRBJ1-5, with D perhaps matching TRBD1 (5 bases). The length of the CDR3 is 15 residues. CDR1 and CDR2 from the germline V gene are LGHDT and YNNKEL (reference sequence). The V end lost 1 base, the J end lost 7 bases, and 14 bases lay between the germline ends. The CDR3: CASSQGAGAVQPQHF. CDR3 DNA sequence: TGTGCCAGCAGCCAAGGAGCCGGGGCCGTCCAGCCCCAGCATTTT.

The sample holds a few counts of this clonotype. V gene TRBV4-1 combines with J gene TRBJ2-3; D ambiguous. The CDR3 covers 16 residues. Germline CDR1 reads MGHRA; CDR2 reads YSYEKL. Trimming removed 1 base from V and 1 base from J, with 12 bases in between. The DNA for the CDR3 is TGCGCCAGCAGCCAAGTGTCGCAGGACCGCACAGATACGCAGTATTTT. It translates to CASSQVSQDRTDTQYF.

This clonotype was seen repeatedly, ten times or more. The chain has TRBV19 and TRBJ2-1; possible D gene TRBD1, 5 bases. Trimming removed 5 bases from V and 0 bases from J, with 8 bases in between. CDR1 and CDR2 (germline): LNHDA, SQIVND (reference sequence). This CDR3 has 14 amino acids. DNA for the CDR3: TGTGCCAGTAGTTCTACAGGCTCCTACAATGAGCAGTTCTTC. Its protein is CASSSTGSYNEQFF.

The J gene is TRBJ2-7, the V gene TRBV10-3, with TRBD2 matching 7 bases. Germline V lookup: CDR1 ENHRY, CDR2 SYGVKD. V dropped 4 bases and J dropped 6; count of bases not matched to a gene: 6. The CDR3 has 13 amino acids. This CDR3 is CAISVRGEGEQYV. Here the CDR3 DNA reads TGTGCCATCAGTGTTCGGGGGGAGGGCGAGCAGTACGTC.

This clonotype appeared many times. The chain employs TRBV7-9 and TRBJ2-7; TRBD1 agrees at 11 bases. Per the germline V gene, CDR1 is SEHNR and CDR2 is FQNEAQ (reference sequence). V was clipped by 4 bases and J by 6 bases; unmatched bases: 5. This CDR3 has 14 amino acids. The chain's CDR3 is CASSSRDRGAEQYF. The CDR3 region has the DNA TGTGCCAGCAGCTCCAGGGACAGGGGGGCCGAGCAGTACTTC.

This clonotype was observed a few times. This chain uses TRBV27 with TRBJ2-7; D unresolved. The germline V gene has CDR1 MNHEY and CDR2 SMNVEV (reference sequence). V was trimmed by 3 bases and J by 2 bases, leaving 14 bases between them. The CDR3 totals 15 residues. The CDR3 loop reads CASSFGGSFTYEQYF. The DNA for the CDR3 is TGTGCCAGCAGTTTCGGTGGCAGTTTTACCTACGAGCAGTACTTC.

The V call is TRBV7-8, the J call TRBJ2-4; either TRBD1 or TRBD2 may supply D (5 bases each). Between the trimmed V and J ends, which lost 1 base and 3 bases, there was a span of 7 bases. The CDR3 totals 14 residues. Germline assignment: CDR1 SGHVS and CDR2 FQNEAQ. The CDR3: CASSLGGRKNIQYF. The CDR3 coding sequence is TGTGCCAGCAGCTTAGGGGGACGCAAAAACATTCAGTACTTC.

This clonotype is large (0.1 to 1%). The genes are TRBV4-1 and TRBJ2-1; 8 bases agree with TRBD2. This CDR3 comprises 15 residues. Looked up from germline, CDR1 is MGHRA and CDR2 is YSYEKL. The J segment lost 9 bases and the V segment lost 0 bases, leaving 7 bases of the junction unmatched. This CDR3 is CASSQDSGGAGEQFF. CDR3 bases: TGCGCCAGCAGCCAAGATTCCGGGGGGGCCGGTGAGCAGTTCTTC.

The V call is TRBV6-5, the J call TRBJ1-2, with 7 positions matching TRBD1. The ends lost 0 bases at V and 3 bases at J; junction bases unmatched: 7. There are 16 residues in the CDR3. CDR1 and CDR2 (germline): MNHEY, SVGAGI. The CDR3 loop is CASSYSLTGTDYGYTF. The CDR3 DNA reads TGTGCCAGCAGTTACTCGCTAACCGGGACAGACTATGGCTACACCTTC.

The sample holds many counts of this clonotype. The chain joins TRBV7-2 to TRBJ1-6, with D unclear. The CDR3 consists of 15 residues. Deletions cut 5 bases from V and 7 bases from J, with 15 bases between. CDR1 is SGHTA and CDR2 is FQGNSA in the germline V gene. The CDR3 loop is CASSAGGRKNSPLHF. The CDR3 DNA is TGTGCCAGCAGCGCCGGTGGGCGAAAAAATTCACCCCTCCACTTT.

This clonotype showed up just a few times. The chain couples TRBV6-6 to TRBJ2-7, with 9 nucleotides matching TRBD1. The CDR3 has 15 amino acids. Germline values: CDR1 MNHNY, CDR2 SVGAGI (reference sequence). V lost 5 bases, J lost 0 bases, and 5 bases stayed unmatched. The CDR3 reads CASSRQGGSSYEQYF. Here the CDR3 DNA reads TGTGCCAGCAGTCGACAGGGGGGCAGCTCCTACGAGCAGTACTTC.

The chain uses TRBV20-1 and TRBJ2-3; 12 bases match TRBD2. The length of the CDR3 is 17 residues. V was clipped by 1 base and J by 2 bases; unmatched bases: 7. The germline CDR1 and CDR2 sequences are DFQATT and SNEGSKA (reference sequence). The CDR3 DNA sequence: TGCAGTGCTAGAGTACTAGCGGGGGGAGCCCTCACAGATACGCAGTATTTT. Translated, it gives CSARVLAGGALTDTQYF.

There are a few counts of this clonotype. The chain links TRBV4-2 to TRBJ2-1; 9 positions agree with TRBD1. The V segment lost 2 bases and the J segment 3 bases; nucleotides outside the gene matches: 5. CDR3 length: 16 amino acids. Per germline, CDR1 LGHNA and CDR2 YNFKEQ. CDR3 in DNA: TGTGCCAGCAGCCAACCGGGACAGGGCCTCTACAATGAGCAGTTCTTC. Translated, it gives CASSQPGQGLYNEQFF.

This clonotype was found a few times. This rearrangement joins TRBV6-2 or TRBV6-3 to TRBJ2-5; D possibly corresponds to TRBD2 (5 bases). Germline V CDR1 and CDR2: MNHEY, SVGEGT. CDR3 length equals 14 residues. V gave up 3 bases and J gave up 4 bases, with 12 bases separating them. Here the CDR3 reads CASSYRRTPETQYF. In DNA, the CDR3 is TGTGCCAGCAGTTATAGACGGACTCCAGAGACCCAGTACTTC.